The present T cell receptor (beta chain) was sequenced within a study of blood T cell repertoires in COVID-19. CDR1 SNHLY and CDR2 FYNNEI come from the germline V gene. The CDR3 sequence is 13 residues long. Trimming at V came to 4 bases and at J to 4 bases, leaving 3 bases not matched to a gene. Patients in Seattle were enrolled during active infection, then followed longitudinally. Original processing methods: Nucleated cell number was recorded as an estimate derived from reference gene primer amplification. Some clones are missing from TCRdb's copy, which holds only in-frame ones; the method was immunoSEQ multiplex PCR. V and J calls plus clone size are reproduced from that table; the DNA served to infer D and trimming. The sample lists roughly 260,000 clones, more than 85% occurring once.

The chain carries TRBV2 and TRBJ2-5; 7 nucleotides line up with TRBD1. The TCR comes from a person aged 18 to 35 with COVID-19, enrolled during active disease. The sequencing sample was made of peripheral blood. The CDR3 sequence: CASSANRGETQYF. The DNA for the CDR3 is TGTGCCAGCAGTGCCAACAGGGGAGAGACCCAGTACTTC.